Here is one TCR beta chain with its context. Measured with immunoSEQ multiplex PCR; TCRdb has only the in-frame clones, and not every one. The sample carries 120,000 or so clones, roughly 90% recorded once. This specimen belongs to a study of control samples from healthy donors and cancer patients. J lost 9 bases, V lost 1 base, and 10 bases had no gene match. The germline V gene has CDR1 SGHRS and CDR2 YFSETQ. This CDR3 has 15 amino acids. Sequenced material: blood. V gene TRBV5-1 combines with J gene TRBJ2-1; 7 positions match TRBD2. The sequence derives from a man aged 18 to 29 in good health. CDR3 coding DNA: TGCGCCAGCAGCTTGCGGGCGGGAGAGGGGAGTGAGCAGTTCTTC. Translating gives CASSLRAGEGSEQFF.